This is a list of T cell receptor beta chains from one sample in a study of Tregs in tolerant kidney transplant recipients. Method: immunoSEQ multiplex PCR; TCRdb's copy keeps in-frame clones and lacks some. Among about 83,000 clones listed, roughly 98% were seen once. Specimen: CD4+ T cells from blood, collected before the transplant. These receptors were obtained from a human donor who received a combined kidney and bone marrow transplant. The CDR3 runs from the conserved cysteine through the conserved F or W. A D gene is named only where the DNA matches it firmly.

CASSLWRGSLYEQYF	TRBV5-6	TRBJ2-7	-
CASSQEGGNTEAFF	TRBV4-3	TRBJ1-1	-
CASSPQGGSGGARVFEQFF	TRBV19	TRBJ2-1	TRBD2
CASSRRHRAGQPQHF	TRBV7-2	TRBJ1-5	-
CATTQGYYGYTF	TRBV28	TRBJ1-2	TRBD1
CASSRTDNYGYTF	TRBV27	TRBJ1-2	-
CASSQGWVRAGELFF	TRBV4-1	TRBJ2-2	-
CASSLLGRGEQFF	TRBV11-3	TRBJ2-1	TRBD2
CASSPDRRHGYTF	TRBV7-9	TRBJ1-2	TRBD1
CAWNRDRASGANVLTF	TRBV30	TRBJ2-6	TRBD1